Listed here is a single TCR beta chain. Its antigen is currently not known. One base away there is no much larger clone; base qualities are not given. TCRbeta CDR3 regions were amplified from genomic DNA by means of the immunoSEQ Assay, a bias-controlled multiplex PCR. Concerning the study's data processing: The number of nucleated cells in each sample was estimated by amplification of reference gene primers within the assay. To quantify the absolute abundance of each unique TCRbeta CDR3 rearrangement, sequence reads were collapsed and filtered. Productive Simpson clonality was computed per sample as the square root of Simpson's diversity index over productive rearrangements. The table was pulled from immuneACCESS by TCRdb, which kept in-frame rearrangements only. Such tables lose some clones; where checked, under half of the loss comes from unresolved V genes, and the rest has no known cause. The DNA was the basis for D and trimming; V, J and clone size are from that table. For this sample the table gives 150,000 to 200,000 clones, of which more than 75% were detected only once. The ten largest clones take up around 8% of the sample.

The record originates from a study of blood T cell repertoires in COVID-19 (dated by TCRdb to 2020 to 2022). About the full investigation: Collaborator samples came from the United States, Italy and Spain and covered acute and convalescent phases of COVID-19. The prospective study material was composed of cDNA or gDNA derived from T cells, B-cell-depleted T cells, or PBMCs. The dataset comprised deeply sampled blood TCRbeta repertoires from subjects exposed to, actively infected with, or recovered from COVID-19. Samples were obtained from the ongoing ImmuneRACE study (first 160 participants) and from roughly 1,300 subjects provided by 6 global collaborators. The repertoires were released in a freely available public database intended as a resource for research on the immune response to SARS-CoV-2. Where available, HLA class I and class II types were taken from metadata supplied by the sample provider and were not determined by assay-based typing. Nearly every sample came with metadata listing a de-identified subject ID, COVID-19 status, age in years and sex.

Overall study results and their limits: Clinical and demographic metadata were provided uncurated, with the amount varying by source and participant.

One collaborating source in Seattle enrolled patients during active infection and followed them longitudinally through the course of disease. Collaborating institutions collected whole blood in K2EDTA tubes following their own protocols. For TCRbeta analysis, collaborator samples were shipped as frozen whole blood, as isolated PBMCs, or as DNA extracted from either sample type. Sequencing was performed on peripheral blood. The sequence derives from a woman between 55 and 75 years old with COVID-19, enrolled during active disease.

The CDR3 region reads CASSEGGDSPLHF. The nucleotide sequence is TGTGCCAGCAGTGAGGGCGGGGATTCACCCCTCCACTTT. In this chain, TRBV2 is recombined with TRBJ1-6; a confident D gene designation cannot be given. The germline V gene yields SNHLY for CDR1 and FYNNEI for CDR2. A distance of 8 bases separates the germline ends of V and J, which lose 3 bases and 8 bases respectively. The CDR3 starts with the cysteine, ends with the phenylalanine, and has 13 residues. The DNA shown is the 39-base CDR3, in frame from base 1.